This T cell receptor beta chain derives from a study of a mutant IDH1 vaccine in newly diagnosed glioma. Study as a whole: Former treatment meant radiotherapy, temozolomide, or both; the majority had gotten both.

The CDR3 is 15 residues long. V was clipped by 3 bases and J by 3 bases; unmatched bases: 6. Germline loops: CDR1 KGHSH, CDR2 LQKENI. Concerning this clone itself: Its antigen is not known.

Described time point: week 23, last vaccination. Vaccination comprised doses that each held 300 ug of mutant IDH1 20-mer peptide, plus topical imiquimod. Assay: immunoSEQ multiplex PCR; the TCRdb copy retains only in-frame clones and omits some. The sample lists almost 85,000 clones; 85% were seen once. Whole-study findings and limits: Shifts in the top peripheral T cell clonotypes seemed unrelated to pseudoprogression. Immune responses induced by the vaccine were seen in roughly 93% of patients, spanning multiple MHC alleles.

The sequence was obtained from a man between 25 and 39 years old with glioma. Some clones in this sample may be carry-over from other donors' samples. The sequencing here drew on PBMCs, taken from a glioma patient whose treatment included an IDH1 peptide vaccine. V gene TRBV18 combines with J gene TRBJ1-2; 8 positions agree with TRBD1. This CDR3 reads CASSPRDRGDYGYTF. The CDR3 bases are TGTGCCAGCTCACCCCGAGACAGGGGTGACTATGGCTACACCTTC.